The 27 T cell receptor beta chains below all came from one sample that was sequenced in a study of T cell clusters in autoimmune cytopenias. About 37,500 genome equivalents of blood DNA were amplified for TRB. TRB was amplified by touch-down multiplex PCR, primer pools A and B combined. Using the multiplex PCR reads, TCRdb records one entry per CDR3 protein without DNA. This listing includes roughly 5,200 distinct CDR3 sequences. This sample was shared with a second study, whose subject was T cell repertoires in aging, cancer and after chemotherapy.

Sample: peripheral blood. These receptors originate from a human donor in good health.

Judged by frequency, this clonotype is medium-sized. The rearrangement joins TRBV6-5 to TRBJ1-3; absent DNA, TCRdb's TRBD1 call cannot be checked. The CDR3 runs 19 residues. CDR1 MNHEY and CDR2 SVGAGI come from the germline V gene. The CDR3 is CASSYSRPSRQGGRDTIYF.

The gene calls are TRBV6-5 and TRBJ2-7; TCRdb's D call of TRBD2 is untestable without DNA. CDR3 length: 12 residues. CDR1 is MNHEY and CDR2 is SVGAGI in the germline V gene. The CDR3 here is CASRLAGYEQYF.

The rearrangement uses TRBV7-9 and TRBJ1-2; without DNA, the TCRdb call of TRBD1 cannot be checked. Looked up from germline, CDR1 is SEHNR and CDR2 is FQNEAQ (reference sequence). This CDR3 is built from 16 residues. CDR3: CASSLASGTGFYGYTF. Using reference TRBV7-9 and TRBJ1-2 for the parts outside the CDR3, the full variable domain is DTGVSQNPRHKITKRGQNVTFRCDPISEHNRLYWYRQTLGQGPEFLTYFQNEAQLEKSRLLSDRFSAERPKGSFSTLEIQRTEQGDSAMYLCASSLASGTGFYGYTFGSGTRLTVV.

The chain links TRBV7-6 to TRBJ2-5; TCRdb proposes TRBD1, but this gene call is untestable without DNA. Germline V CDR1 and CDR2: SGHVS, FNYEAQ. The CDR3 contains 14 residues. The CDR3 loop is CASSPGTYQETQYF.

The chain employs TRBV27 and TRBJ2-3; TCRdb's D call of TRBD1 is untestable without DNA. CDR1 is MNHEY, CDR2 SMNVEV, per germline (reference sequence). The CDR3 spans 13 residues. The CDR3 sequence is CASRAMVTDTQYF.

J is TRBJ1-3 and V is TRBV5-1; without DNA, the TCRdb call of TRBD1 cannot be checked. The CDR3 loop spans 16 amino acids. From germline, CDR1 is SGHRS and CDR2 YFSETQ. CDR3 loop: CASSSGQGASGNTIYF.

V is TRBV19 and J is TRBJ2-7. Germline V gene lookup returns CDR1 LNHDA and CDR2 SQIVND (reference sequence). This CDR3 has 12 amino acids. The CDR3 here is CATKLPPYEQYF.

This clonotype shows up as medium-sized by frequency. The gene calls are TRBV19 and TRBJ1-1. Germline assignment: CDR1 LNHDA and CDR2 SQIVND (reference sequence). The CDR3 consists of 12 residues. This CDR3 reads CASSIGSIEAFF.

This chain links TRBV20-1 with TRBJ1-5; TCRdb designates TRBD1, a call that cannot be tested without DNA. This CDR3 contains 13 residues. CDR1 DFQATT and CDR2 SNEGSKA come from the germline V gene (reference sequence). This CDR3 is CSALGQSNQPQHF.

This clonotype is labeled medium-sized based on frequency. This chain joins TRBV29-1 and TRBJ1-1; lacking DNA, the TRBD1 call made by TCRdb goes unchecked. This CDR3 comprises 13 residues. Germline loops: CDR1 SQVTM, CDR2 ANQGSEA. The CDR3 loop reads CSVETGENTEAFF.

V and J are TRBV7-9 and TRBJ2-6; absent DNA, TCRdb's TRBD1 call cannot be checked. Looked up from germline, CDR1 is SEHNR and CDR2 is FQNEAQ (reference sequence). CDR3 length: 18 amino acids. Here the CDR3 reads CASSPPGTGSSGANVLTF. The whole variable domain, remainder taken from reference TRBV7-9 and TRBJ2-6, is DTGVSQNPRHKITKRGQNVTFRCDPISEHNRLYWYRQTLGQGPEFLTYFQNEAQLEKSRLLSDRFSAERPKGSFSTLEIQRTEQGDSAMYLCASSPPGTGSSGANVLTFGAGSRLTVL.

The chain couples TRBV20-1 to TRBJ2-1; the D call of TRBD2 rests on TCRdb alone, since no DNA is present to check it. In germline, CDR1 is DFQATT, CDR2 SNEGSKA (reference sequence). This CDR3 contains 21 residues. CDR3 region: CSARDKRPRLAGEGLVDEQFF.

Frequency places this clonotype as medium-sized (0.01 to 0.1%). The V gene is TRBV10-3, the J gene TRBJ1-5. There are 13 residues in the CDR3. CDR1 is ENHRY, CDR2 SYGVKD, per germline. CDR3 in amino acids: CAISARSNQPQHF.

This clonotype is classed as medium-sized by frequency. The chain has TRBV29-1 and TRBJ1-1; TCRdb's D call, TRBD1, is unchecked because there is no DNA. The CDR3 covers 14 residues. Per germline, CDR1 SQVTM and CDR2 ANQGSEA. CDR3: CSVLLGAGNTEAFF.

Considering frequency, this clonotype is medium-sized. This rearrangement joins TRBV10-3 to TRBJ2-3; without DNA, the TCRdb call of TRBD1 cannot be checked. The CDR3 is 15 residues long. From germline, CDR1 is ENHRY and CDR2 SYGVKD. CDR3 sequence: CAISDLRGKTDTQYF.

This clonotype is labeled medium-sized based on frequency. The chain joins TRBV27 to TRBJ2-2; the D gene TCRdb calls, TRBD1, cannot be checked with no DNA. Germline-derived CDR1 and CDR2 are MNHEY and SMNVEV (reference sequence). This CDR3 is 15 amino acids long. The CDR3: CASSSRSGGHGELFF.

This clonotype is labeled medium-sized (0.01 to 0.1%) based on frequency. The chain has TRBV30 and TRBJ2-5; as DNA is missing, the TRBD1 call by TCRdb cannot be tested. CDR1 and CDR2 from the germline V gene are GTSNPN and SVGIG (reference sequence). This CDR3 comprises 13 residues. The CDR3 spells CAWDQGVGETQYF.

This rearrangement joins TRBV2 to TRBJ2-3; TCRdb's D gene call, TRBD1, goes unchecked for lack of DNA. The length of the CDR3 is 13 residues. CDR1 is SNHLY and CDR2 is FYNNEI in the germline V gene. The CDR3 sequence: CAITDITTDTQYF.

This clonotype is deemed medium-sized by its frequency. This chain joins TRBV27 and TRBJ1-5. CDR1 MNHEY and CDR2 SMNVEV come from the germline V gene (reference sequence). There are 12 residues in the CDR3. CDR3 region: CASSLTGQPQHF.

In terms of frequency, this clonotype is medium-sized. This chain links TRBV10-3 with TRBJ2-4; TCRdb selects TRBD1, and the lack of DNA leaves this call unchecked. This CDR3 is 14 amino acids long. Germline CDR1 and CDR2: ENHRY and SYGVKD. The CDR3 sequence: CAISEPLGANIQYF.

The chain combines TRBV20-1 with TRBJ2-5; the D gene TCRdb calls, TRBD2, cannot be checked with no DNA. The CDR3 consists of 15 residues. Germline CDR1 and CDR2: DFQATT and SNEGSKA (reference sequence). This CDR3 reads CSAYLFRGGVETQYF.

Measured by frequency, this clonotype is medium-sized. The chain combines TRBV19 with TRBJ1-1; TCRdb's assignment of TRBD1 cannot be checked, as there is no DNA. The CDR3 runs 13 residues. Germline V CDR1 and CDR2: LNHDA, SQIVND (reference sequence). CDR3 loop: CASTHGDRGEAFF.

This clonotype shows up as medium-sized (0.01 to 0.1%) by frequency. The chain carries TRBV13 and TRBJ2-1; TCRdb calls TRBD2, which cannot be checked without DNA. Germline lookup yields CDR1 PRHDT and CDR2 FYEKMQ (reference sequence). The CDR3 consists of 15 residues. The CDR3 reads CASSPRIPQTTEQFF.

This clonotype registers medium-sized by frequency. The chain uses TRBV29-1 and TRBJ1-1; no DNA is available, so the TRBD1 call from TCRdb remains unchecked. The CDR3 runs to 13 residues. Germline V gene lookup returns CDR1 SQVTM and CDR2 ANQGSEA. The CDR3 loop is CSADSDRDTEAFF.

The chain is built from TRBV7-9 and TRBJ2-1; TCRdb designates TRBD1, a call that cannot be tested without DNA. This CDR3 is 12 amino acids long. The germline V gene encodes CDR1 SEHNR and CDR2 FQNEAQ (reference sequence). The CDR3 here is CASSPPGNEQFF.

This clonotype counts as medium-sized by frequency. CDR3: CASSFLSGDNEQFF. The chain combines TRBV6-5 with TRBJ2-1; without DNA, the TCRdb call of TRBD2 cannot be checked. CDR3 length: 14 amino acids. Germline loops: CDR1 MNHEY, CDR2 SVGAGI.

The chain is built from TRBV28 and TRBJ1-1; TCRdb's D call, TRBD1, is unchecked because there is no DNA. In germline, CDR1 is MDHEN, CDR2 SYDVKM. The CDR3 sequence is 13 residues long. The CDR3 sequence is CASSFGTGIEAFF.